Listed here are 20 T cell receptor beta chains from one sample, sequenced in a study of identical twins. TCRdb re-called the 5' RACE reads through MiXCR, storing one row per CDR3 protein. Seen here are about 530,000 distinct CDR3 sequences, about a fifth observed once, and the top ten hold approximately 0.49%. The sample also formed part of further work on yellow fever vaccine responses in identical twins.

Sequencing used CD4+ T cells sorted from blood. The receptors stem from a young woman in good health.

This clonotype has just a few counts. The chain employs TRBV10-3 and TRBJ1-5; TRBD1 matches at 7 bases. The CDR3 covers 15 residues. Germline CDR1 is ENHRY and CDR2 is SYGVKD. The V gene end was trimmed by 4 bases and the J gene end by 3 bases; junction bases not matched to a gene: 6. The CDR3 spells CAISGQGGDNQPQHF. In nucleotides, the CDR3 is TGTGCCATCAGTGGACAGGGTGGGGACAATCAGCCCCAGCATTTT.

Only a few counts were recorded for this clonotype. The chain combines TRBV28 with TRBJ2-1; no definite D call. This CDR3 has 15 residues. Germline lookup yields CDR1 MDHEN and CDR2 SYDVKM. Trimming took 3 bases from V and 5 from J, leaving 14 bases between them. As DNA, the CDR3 is TGTGCCAGCAGTTTCCCAACCTCTAGGAACAATGAGCAGTTCTTC. It codes for CASSFPTSRNNEQFF.

This chain uses TRBV4-1 with TRBJ2-7, with 8 positions matching TRBD2. The CDR3 extends over 15 amino acids. Germline V gives CDR1 MGHRA, CDR2 YSYEKL. The J segment lost 0 bases and the V segment lost 9 bases, leaving 10 bases of the junction unmatched. The DNA of the CDR3 is TGCGCCAGTCGATCGGCGGGGGGAGGCTCCTACGAGCAGTACTTC. Translating it yields CASRSAGGGSYEQYF.

This rearrangement joins TRBV12-3 or TRBV12-4 to TRBJ2-4; 8 bases fit TRBD1. Trimming took 7 bases from V and 4 from J; bases not matched to a gene: 9. This CDR3 region has 15 residues. CDR3 bases: TGTGCCAGCACCAAGACAGGGGTATTAAAAAACATTCAGTACTTC. Its protein is CASTKTGVLKNIQYF.

The chain uses TRBV20-1 and TRBJ2-3; D is perhaps TRBD2 (6 bases). There are 15 residues in the CDR3. V gave up 3 bases and J gave up 2 bases, with 15 bases separating them. CDR1 and CDR2 (germline): DFQATT, SNEGSKA (reference sequence). The CDR3 DNA is TGCAGTGCTAGCGGGGACTGGACCTCCACAGATACGCAGTATTTT. Translation: CSASGDWTSTDTQYF.

This clonotype turned up a few times. The chain combines TRBV12-3 or TRBV12-4 with TRBJ2-3; the D is unclear. This CDR3 has 11 residues. V shed 7 bases and J shed 10 bases, with 12 bases lying between them. CDR3 region: CASKDHKAQYF. CDR3 DNA: TGTGCCAGCAAGGATCATAAGGCGCAGTATTTT.

This chain uses TRBV12-3 or TRBV12-4 with TRBJ2-3, with 7 bases lining up with TRBD2. Trimming at V came to 5 bases and at J to 6 bases, leaving 14 bases not matched to a gene. The CDR3 is made up of 16 amino acids. CDR3 amino acids: CASSLTTSRRVDTQYF. The CDR3, as DNA: TGTGCCAGCAGTCTCACGACTAGCAGGAGGGTGGATACGCAGTATTTT.

The V gene is TRBV12-3 or TRBV12-4, the J gene TRBJ2-5; maybe TRBD2 (6 bases). The CDR3 has 14 residues. Trimming cost V 6 bases and J 7 bases, with 18 bases left between them. CDR3 nucleotide sequence: TGTGCCAGCAGCCAGGGACTGGGAAGAGGGACCCAGTACTTC. This sequence encodes CASSQGLGRGTQYF.

V is TRBV9 and J is TRBJ2-1, with 9 bases that match TRBD1. Trimming took 0 bases from V and 3 from J; bases not matched to a gene: 4. The CDR3 extends over 16 amino acids. Germline assignment: CDR1 SGDLS and CDR2 YYNGEE. CDR3 bases: TGTGCCAGCAGCGTAGCCGGGACAGGGATCTACAATGAGCAGTTCTTC. Amino acid sequence: CASSVAGTGIYNEQFF.

This clonotype was detected only a few times. The chain is built from TRBV19 and TRBJ2-5; D might be TRBD1 or TRBD2, each matching 5 bases. Deletions cut 5 bases from V and 5 bases from J, with 12 bases between. The CDR3 has 13 residues. CDR1 and CDR2 from the germline V gene are LNHDA and SQIVND (reference sequence). CDR3 sequence (DNA): TGTGCCAGTAGTCAGGGAGTGATGGAGACCCAGTACTTC. It yields the protein CASSQGVMETQYF.

This clonotype showed up many times. The chain links TRBV7-3 to TRBJ2-1; D gene uncertain. The germline V and J ends were trimmed by 4 bases and 8 bases, with 3 bases remaining between them. In germline, CDR1 is SGHTA, CDR2 FQGTGA. This CDR3 comprises 10 residues. For the CDR3, the DNA is TGTGCCAGCAGCTCGGATGAGCAGTTCTTC. This codes for CASSSDEQFF.

The rearrangement joins TRBV5-6 to TRBJ1-4; D might be TRBD1 (6 bases). Germline V gene data show CDR1 as SGHDT and CDR2 as YYEEEE. This CDR3 comprises 15 residues. V was pared by 4 bases and J by 8 bases, with 18 bases between. CDR3 amino acids: CASSNTGGGYEKLFF. The CDR3 DNA sequence: TGTGCCAGCAGCAATACCGGGGGCGGGTACGAAAAACTGTTTTTT.

The V and J genes are TRBV2 and TRBJ2-7; either TRBD1 or TRBD2 may supply D (7 bases each). This CDR3 has 14 residues. Germline-derived CDR1 and CDR2 are SNHLY and FYNNEI. Trimming shortened V by 2 bases and J by 2 bases, and 10 bases separated the two germline ends. The CDR3 DNA follows: TGTGCCAGCAGTGAACAGGGGGGGACCTACGAGCAGTACTTC. This codes for CASSEQGGTYEQYF.

This sequence joins TRBV18 and TRBJ2-1, with D perhaps being TRBD1 or TRBD2 (5 bases each). This CDR3 contains 18 residues. Deletions cut 1 base from V and 2 bases from J, with 18 bases between. CDR1 is KGHSH, CDR2 LQKENI, per germline. The CDR3 sequence: CASSPQGTGISAYNEQFF. The CDR3 nucleotides are TGTGCCAGCTCACCACAAGGGACGGGGATTAGCGCCTACAATGAGCAGTTCTTC. Complete variable domain (other parts from reference TRBV18 and TRBJ2-1): NAGVMQNPRHLVRRRGQEARLRCSPMKGHSHVYWYRQLPEEGLKFMVYLQKENIIDESGMPKERFSAEFPKEGPSILRIQQVVRGDSAAYFCASSPQGTGISAYNEQFFGPGTRLTVL.

This clonotype came up a few times. V is TRBV7-9 and J is TRBJ2-7; TRBD1 might be the D (5 bases). The V and J ends lost 4 bases and 2 bases respectively, with 6 bases between them. CDR3 length equals 12 residues. Germline loops: CDR1 SEHNR, CDR2 FQNEAQ (reference sequence). CDR3 nucleotide sequence: TGTGCCAGCAGCTGGGGCACCTACGAGCAGTACGTC. It is translated as CASSWGTYEQYV.

This clonotype was seen a few times. V gene TRBV27 combines with J gene TRBJ2-2; D is perhaps TRBD2 (6 bases). The length of the CDR3 is 17 residues. V was trimmed by 5 bases and J by 7 bases, leaving 23 bases between them. Germline-derived CDR1 and CDR2 are MNHEY and SMNVEV (reference sequence). CDR3 bases: TGTGCCAGCAGTACCTTCCGGGACTCCCAGAAGGTCGGGGAGCTGTTTTTT. This codes for CASSTFRDSQKVGELFF.

V gene TRBV12-3 or TRBV12-4 combines with J gene TRBJ2-2; 7 nucleotides agree with TRBD1. CDR3 size: 14 residues. V lost 2 bases and J lost 7; bases outside the gene matches: 4. The chain's CDR3 is CASSLRQGIGELFF. CDR3 sequence (DNA): TGTGCCAGCAGTTTAAGACAGGGAATCGGGGAGCTGTTTTTT.

Of note for this clonotype: An end of the junction does not agree with germline; a read error may underlie this. This sequence joins TRBV6-4 and TRBJ2-1, with 9 positions matching TRBD2. This CDR3 spans 18 amino acids. Per germline, CDR1 MRHNA and CDR2 SNTAGT. The CDR3 bases are TGTGCCAGCTGTGACCCCGTGGCGGGAGGGTCGGGCCGGAATGAGCAGTTCTTC. Its protein product is CASCDPVAGGSGRNEQFF.

The chain employs TRBV29-1 and TRBJ2-7; tentative D call: TRBD1 (6 bases). V was shortened by 4 bases and J by 5 bases, with 18 bases between the two germline ends. Germline-derived CDR1 and CDR2 are SQVTM and ANQGSEA. The CDR3 covers 14 residues. Written as DNA, the CDR3 is TGCAGCGTTGTAAACAGGGTTCCTCCCAACGAGCAGTACTTC. Protein sequence: CSVVNRVPPNEQYF.

The rearrangement joins TRBV2 to TRBJ2-7; D gene uncertain. Germline CDR1 is SNHLY and CDR2 is FYNNEI. Trimming left V 4 bases short and J 2 bases short, with 15 bases between. This CDR3 region has 15 residues. The CDR3 region is CASSALSSGPYEQYF. DNA for the CDR3: TGTGCCAGCAGTGCCCTATCGTCAGGTCCCTACGAGCAGTACTTC.